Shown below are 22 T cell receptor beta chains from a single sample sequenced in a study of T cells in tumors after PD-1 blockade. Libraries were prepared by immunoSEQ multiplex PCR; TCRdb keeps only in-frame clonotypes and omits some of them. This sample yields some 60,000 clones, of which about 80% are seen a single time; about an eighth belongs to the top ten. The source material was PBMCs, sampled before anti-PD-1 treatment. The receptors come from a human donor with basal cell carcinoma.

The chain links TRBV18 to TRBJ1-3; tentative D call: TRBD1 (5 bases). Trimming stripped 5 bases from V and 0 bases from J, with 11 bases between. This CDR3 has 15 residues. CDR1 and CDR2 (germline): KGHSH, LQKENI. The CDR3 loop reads CASSSGRASGNTIYF. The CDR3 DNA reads TGTGCCAGCTCATCGGGACGTGCCTCTGGAAACACCATATATTTT.

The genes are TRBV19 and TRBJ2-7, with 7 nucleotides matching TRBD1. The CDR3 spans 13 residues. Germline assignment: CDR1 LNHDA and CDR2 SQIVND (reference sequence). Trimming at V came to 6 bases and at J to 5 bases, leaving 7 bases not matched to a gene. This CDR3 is CASRLTGVDEQYF. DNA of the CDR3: TGTGCCAGTAGGCTTACAGGGGTCGACGAGCAGTACTTC.

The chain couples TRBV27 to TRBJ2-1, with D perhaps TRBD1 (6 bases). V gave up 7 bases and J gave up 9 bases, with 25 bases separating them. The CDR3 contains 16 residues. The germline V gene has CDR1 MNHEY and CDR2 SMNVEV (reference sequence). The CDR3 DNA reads TGTGCCAGCACCTCAGGGGAAACAGGGCCCGTGAGTGAGCAGTTCTTC. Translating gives CASTSGETGPVSEQFF.

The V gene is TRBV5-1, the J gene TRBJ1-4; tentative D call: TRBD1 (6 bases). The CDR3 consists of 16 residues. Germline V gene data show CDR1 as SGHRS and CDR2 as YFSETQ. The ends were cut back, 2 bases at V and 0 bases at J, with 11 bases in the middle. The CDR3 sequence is CASSLQGFATNEKLFF. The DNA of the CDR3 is TGCGCCAGCAGCTTACAGGGATTTGCAACTAATGAAAAACTGTTTTTT. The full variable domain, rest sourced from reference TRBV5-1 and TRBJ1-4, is KAGVTQTPRYLIKTRGQQVTLSCSPISGHRSVSWYQQTPGQGLQFLFEYFSETQRNKGNFPGRFSGRQFSNSRSEMNVSTLELGDSALYLCASSLQGFATNEKLFFGSGTQLSVL.

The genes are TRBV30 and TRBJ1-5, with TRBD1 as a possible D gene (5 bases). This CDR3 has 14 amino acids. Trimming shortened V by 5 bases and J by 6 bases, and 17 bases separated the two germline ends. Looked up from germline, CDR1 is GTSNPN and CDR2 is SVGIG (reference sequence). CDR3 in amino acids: CAWRGPGPSQPQHF. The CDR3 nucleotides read TGTGCCTGGCGGGGCCCTGGACCGAGTCAGCCCCAGCATTTT. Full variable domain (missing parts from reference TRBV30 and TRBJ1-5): SQTIHQWPATLVQPVGSPLSLECTVEGTSNPNLYWYRQAAGRGLQLLFYSVGIGQISSEVPQNLSASRPQDRQFILSSKKLLLSDSGFYLCAWRGPGPSQPQHFGDGTRLSIL.

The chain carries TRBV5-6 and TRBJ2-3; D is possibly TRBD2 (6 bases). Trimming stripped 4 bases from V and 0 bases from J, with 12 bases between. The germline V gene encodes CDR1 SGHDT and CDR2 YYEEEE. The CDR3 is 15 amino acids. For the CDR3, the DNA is TGTGCCAGCAGCGGCGGGAACTCTAGCACAGATACGCAGTATTTT. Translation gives CASSGGNSSTDTQYF.

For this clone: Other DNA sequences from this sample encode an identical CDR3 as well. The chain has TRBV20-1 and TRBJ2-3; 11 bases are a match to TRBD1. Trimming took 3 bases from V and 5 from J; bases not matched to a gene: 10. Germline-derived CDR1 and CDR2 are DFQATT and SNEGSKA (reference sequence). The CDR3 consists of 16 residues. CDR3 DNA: TGCAGTGCTAGTGGGACGGGACAGGGGGTGGGAGATACGCAGTATTTT. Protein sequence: CSASGTGQGVGDTQYF.

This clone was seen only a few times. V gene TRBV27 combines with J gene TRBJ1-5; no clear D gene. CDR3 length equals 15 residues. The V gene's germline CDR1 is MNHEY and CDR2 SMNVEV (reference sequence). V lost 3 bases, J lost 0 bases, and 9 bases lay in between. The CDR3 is CASSFTPYSNQPQHF. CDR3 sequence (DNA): TGTGCCAGCAGTTTCACACCCTATAGCAATCAGCCCCAGCATTTT.

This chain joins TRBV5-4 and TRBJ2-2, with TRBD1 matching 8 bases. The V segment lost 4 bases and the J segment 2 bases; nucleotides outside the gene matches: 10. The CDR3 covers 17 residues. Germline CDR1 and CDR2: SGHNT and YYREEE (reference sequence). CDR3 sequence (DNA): TGTGCCAGCAGCAATACGGGGCAGGGGGCAAACACCGGGGAGCTGTTTTTT. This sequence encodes CASSNTGQGANTGELFF.

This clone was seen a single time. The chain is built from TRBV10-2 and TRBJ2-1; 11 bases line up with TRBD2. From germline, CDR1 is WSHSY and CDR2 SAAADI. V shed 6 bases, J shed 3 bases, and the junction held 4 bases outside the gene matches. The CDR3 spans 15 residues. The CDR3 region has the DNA TGCGCCAGCAGGATAGGGACTAGCGGCTACAATGAGCAGTTCTTC. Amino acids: CASRIGTSGYNEQFF.

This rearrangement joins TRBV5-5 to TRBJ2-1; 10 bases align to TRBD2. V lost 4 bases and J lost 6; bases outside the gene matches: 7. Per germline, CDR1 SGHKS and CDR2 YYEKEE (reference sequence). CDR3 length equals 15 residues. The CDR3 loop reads CASSPWASGGNEQFF. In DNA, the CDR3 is TGTGCCAGCAGCCCTTGGGCTAGCGGGGGCAATGAGCAGTTCTTC. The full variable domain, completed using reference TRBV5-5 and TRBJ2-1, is DAGVTQSPTHLIKTRGQQVTLRCSPISGHKSVSWYQQVLGQGPQFIFQYYEKEERGRGNFPDRFSARQFPNYSSELNVNALLLGDSALYLCASSPWASGGNEQFFGPGTRLTVL.

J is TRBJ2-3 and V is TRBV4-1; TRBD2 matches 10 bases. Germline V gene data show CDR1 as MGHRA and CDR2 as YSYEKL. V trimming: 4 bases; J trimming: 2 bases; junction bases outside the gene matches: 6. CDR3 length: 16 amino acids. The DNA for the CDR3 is TGCGCCAGCAGCCCCTTAGCGGGGGGTCCCACAGATACGCAGTATTTT. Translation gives CASSPLAGGPTDTQYF.

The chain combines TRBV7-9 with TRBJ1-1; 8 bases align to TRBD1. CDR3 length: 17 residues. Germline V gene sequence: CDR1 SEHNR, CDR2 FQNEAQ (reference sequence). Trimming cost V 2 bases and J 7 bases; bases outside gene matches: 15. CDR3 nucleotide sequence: TGTGCCAGCAGCTTAACCCCCCCCCGACAGGGGAGGCGTGAAGCTTTCTTT. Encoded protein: CASSLTPPRQGRREAFF.

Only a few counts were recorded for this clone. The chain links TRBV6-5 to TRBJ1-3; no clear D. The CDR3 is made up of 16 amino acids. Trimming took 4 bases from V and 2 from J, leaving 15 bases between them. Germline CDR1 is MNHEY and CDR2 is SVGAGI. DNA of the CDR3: TGTGCCAGCAGTTTTGGGGTTTGGTCGGCTGGAAACACCATATATTTT. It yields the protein CASSFGVWSAGNTIYF.

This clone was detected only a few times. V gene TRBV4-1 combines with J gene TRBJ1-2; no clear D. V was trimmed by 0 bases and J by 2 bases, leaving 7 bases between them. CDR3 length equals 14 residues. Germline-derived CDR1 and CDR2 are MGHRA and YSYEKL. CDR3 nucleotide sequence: TGCGCCAGCAGCCAAGAACCGGAAAACTATGGCTACACCTTC. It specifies CASSQEPENYGYTF.

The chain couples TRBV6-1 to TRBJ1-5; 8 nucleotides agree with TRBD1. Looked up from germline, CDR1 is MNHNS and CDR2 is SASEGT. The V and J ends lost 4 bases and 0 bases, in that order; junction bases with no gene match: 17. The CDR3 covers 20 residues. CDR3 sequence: CASSGGGTGQRPYSNQPQHF. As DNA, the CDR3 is TGTGCCAGCAGTGGGGGAGGGACAGGCCAGCGACCTTATAGCAATCAGCCCCAGCATTTT.

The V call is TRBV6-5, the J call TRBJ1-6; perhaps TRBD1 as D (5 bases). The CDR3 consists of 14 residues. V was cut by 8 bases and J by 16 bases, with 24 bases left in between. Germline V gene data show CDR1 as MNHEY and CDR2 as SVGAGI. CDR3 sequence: CASDLRDGRRGLHF. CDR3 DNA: TGTGCCAGCGATCTGAGGGACGGTCGGCGCGGGCTCCACTTT.

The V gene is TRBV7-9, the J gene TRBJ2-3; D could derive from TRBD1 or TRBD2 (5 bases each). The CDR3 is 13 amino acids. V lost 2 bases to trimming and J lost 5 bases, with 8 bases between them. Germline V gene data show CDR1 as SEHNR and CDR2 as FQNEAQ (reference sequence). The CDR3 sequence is CASSLWGKDTQYF. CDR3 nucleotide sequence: TGTGCCAGCAGCTTATGGGGGAAAGATACGCAGTATTTT. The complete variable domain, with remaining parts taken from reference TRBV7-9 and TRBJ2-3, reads DTGVSQNPRHKITKRGQNVTFRCDPISEHNRLYWYRQTLGQGPEFLTYFQNEAQLEKSRLLSDRFSAERPKGSFSTLEIQRTEQGDSAMYLCASSLWGKDTQYFGPGTRLTVL.

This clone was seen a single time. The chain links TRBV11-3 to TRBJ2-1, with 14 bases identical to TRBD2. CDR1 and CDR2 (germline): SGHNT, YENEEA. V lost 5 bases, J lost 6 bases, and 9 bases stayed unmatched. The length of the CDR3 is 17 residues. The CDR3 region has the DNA TGTGCCAGCAGCGCCCAAGCGGGGACTAGCGGGAGCAATGAGCAGTTCTTC. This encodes CASSAQAGTSGSNEQFF.

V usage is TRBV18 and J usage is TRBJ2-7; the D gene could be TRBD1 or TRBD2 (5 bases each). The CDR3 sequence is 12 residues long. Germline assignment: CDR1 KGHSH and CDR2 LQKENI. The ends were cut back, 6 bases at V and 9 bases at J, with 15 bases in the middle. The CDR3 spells CASSLLNGGQYF. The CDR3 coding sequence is TGTGCCAGCTCCCTCCTCAATGGGGGGCAGTACTTC.

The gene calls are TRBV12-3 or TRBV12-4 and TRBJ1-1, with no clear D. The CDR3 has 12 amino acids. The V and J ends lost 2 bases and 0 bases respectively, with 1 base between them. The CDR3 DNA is TGTGCCAGCAGTTTAATGAACACTGAAGCTTTCTTT. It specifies CASSLMNTEAFF.

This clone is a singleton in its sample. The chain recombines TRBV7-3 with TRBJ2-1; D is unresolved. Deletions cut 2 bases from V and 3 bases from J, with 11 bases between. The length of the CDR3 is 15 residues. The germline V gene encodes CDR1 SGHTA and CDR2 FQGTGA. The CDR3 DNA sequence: TGTGCCAGCAGCTTAGTTGGCCTTTTCTACAATGAGCAGTTCTTC. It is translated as CASSLVGLFYNEQFF.